A selection of T cell receptor beta chains follows, all from one sample in a study of CD8+ T cells in alopecia areata. TCRdb's copy holds only in-frame clones and misses some; the assay was immunoSEQ multiplex PCR. The table shows 110,000 or so clones, with 50% to 75% occurring only once. Sequences were derived from CD8+ T cells sorted from blood, sampled at week 4, from a patient treated with tofacitinib. The receptor source for this set is a human donor with alopecia areata. CDR3s include the opening cysteine and the closing phenylalanine or tryptophan. Each record gives: clone size, J gene, V gene, D gene, CDR3 DNA, CDR3 protein. A D gene is named only where the DNA matches it firmly. Where a row states a size, it is once, few, many or the class of an expanded clone; other rows omit it.

clone_size: few; j_call: TRBJ1-5; v_call: TRBV27; d_call: -; cdr3_nt: TGTGCCAGCAGCCTTACAGGGCACAATCAGCCCCAGCATTTT; cdr3_aa: CASSLTGHNQPQHF
clone_size: -; j_call: TRBJ1-2; v_call: TRBV29-1; d_call: -; cdr3_nt: TGCAGCGTTGAATCTCGGGGGGGCGGCTACACCTTC; cdr3_aa: CSVESRGGGYTF
clone_size: -; j_call: TRBJ1-2; v_call: TRBV29-1; d_call: TRBD1; cdr3_nt: TGCAGCGTTGCGCACGGACAGGGCAATGGCTACACCTTC; cdr3_aa: CSVAHGQGNGYTF
clone_size: -; j_call: TRBJ1-1; v_call: TRBV4-3; d_call: -; cdr3_nt: TGCGCCAGCAGCCAAGAAGGGGGATTGAACACTGAAGCTTTCTTT; cdr3_aa: CASSQEGGLNTEAFF
clone_size: -; j_call: TRBJ2-5; v_call: TRBV29-1; d_call: -; cdr3_nt: TGCAGCGTTGAAGAGGTATCTTCCCAGGTACGATACTTC; cdr3_aa: CSVEEVSSQVRYF
clone_size: -; j_call: TRBJ2-5; v_call: TRBV7-9; d_call: -; cdr3_nt: TGTGCCAGCAGATACGGGGCCGGGGAAGAGACCCAGTACTTC; cdr3_aa: CASRYGAGEETQYF
clone_size: -; j_call: TRBJ2-1; v_call: TRBV9; d_call: -; cdr3_nt: TGTGCCAGCAGCGTAGGCATCAGTGCGATGCATGAGCAGTTCTTC; cdr3_aa: CASSVGISAMHEQFF
clone_size: -; j_call: TRBJ1-1; v_call: TRBV30; d_call: TRBD1; cdr3_nt: TGTGCCTGGAGGGGAGGGGGCCCTGAAGCTTTCTTT; cdr3_aa: CAWRGGGPEAFF
clone_size: once; j_call: TRBJ1-6; v_call: TRBV27; d_call: -; cdr3_nt: TGTGCCAGCAGTTTGGGCGGGAGTGGGAATTCACCCCTCCACTTT; cdr3_aa: CASSLGGSGNSPLHF
clone_size: -; j_call: TRBJ1-1; v_call: TRBV5-1; d_call: -; cdr3_nt: TGCGCCAGCAGCACCACGGCGAGCGGGAACACTGAAGCTTTCTTT; cdr3_aa: CASSTTASGNTEAFF